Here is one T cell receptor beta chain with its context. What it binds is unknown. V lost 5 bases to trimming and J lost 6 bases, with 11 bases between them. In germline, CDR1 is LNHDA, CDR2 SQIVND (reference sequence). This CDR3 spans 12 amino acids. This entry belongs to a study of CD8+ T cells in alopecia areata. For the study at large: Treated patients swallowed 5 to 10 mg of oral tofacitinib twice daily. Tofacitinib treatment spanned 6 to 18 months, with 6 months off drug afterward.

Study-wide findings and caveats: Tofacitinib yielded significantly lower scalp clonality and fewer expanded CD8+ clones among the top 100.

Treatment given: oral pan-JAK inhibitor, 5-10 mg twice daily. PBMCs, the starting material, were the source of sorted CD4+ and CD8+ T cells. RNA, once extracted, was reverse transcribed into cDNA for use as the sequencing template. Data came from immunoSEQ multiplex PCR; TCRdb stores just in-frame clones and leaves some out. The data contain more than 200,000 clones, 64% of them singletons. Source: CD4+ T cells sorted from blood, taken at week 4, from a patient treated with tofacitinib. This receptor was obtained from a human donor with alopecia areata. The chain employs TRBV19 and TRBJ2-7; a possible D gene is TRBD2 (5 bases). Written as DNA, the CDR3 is TGTGCCAGTAGTGTCCGGGGAACCGAGCAGTACTTC. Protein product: CASSVRGTEQYF.